The 27 T cell receptor beta chains reported below all come from one sample, sequenced in a study of technical replicates of blood from a few donors. Repertoires were generated with immunoSEQ multiplex PCR, while TCRdb's copy carries only in-frame clones and drops some. The data contain tens of thousands of clones, 96% of them seen just once; the ten biggest clones take up roughly 0.35%. Sequencing was done on a sample of T cells isolated from PBMCs. The receptors come from a human donor in good health.

The chain joins TRBV4-1 to TRBJ2-2; tentative D call: TRBD1 (6 bases). Looked up from germline, CDR1 is MGHRA and CDR2 is YSYEKL. V lost 4 bases to trimming and J lost 6 bases, with 15 bases between them. The CDR3 has 15 amino acids. The CDR3 loop reads CASSPRDNLSGELFF. CDR3 DNA sequence: TGCGCCAGCAGCCCTCGGGACAATCTATCCGGGGAGCTGTTTTTT.

The J gene is TRBJ2-5, the V gene TRBV7-2, with TRBD1 matching 9 bases. Germline-derived CDR1 and CDR2 are SGHTA and FQGNSA. J lost 4 bases, V lost 3 bases, and 6 bases had no gene match. The CDR3 sequence is 15 residues long. The CDR3, as DNA: TGTGCCAGCAGCTTGTTGGGACAGGGTGGAGAGACCCAGTACTTC. Translation: CASSLLGQGGETQYF.

This chain connects TRBV10-2 to TRBJ2-7; TRBD1 matches at 7 bases. Trimming removed 6 bases from V and 6 bases from J; junction bases left unmatched: 2. CDR3 length: 11 amino acids. Per the germline V gene, CDR1 is WSHSY and CDR2 is SAAADI. The CDR3 region is CASSDRAEQYF. The CDR3 DNA sequence: TGCGCCAGCAGCGACAGGGCCGAGCAGTACTTC.

The gene calls are TRBV21-1 and TRBJ2-5; the D call in the table, TRBD2, was not verified against the DNA. TRBV21-1 is given as a pseudogene. The CDR3 extends over 17 amino acids. DNA of the CDR3: TGTGCCAGCAGCAGGGTGATTTGCCGGGGAGCCGACGAGACCCAGTACTTC. Translation gives CASSRVICRGADETQYF.

This clone appeared once. The genes are TRBV7-8 and TRBJ2-1, with 9 bases lining up with TRBD2. V trimming: 7 bases; J trimming: 5 bases; junction bases outside the gene matches: 9. Germline-derived CDR1 and CDR2 are SGHVS and FQNEAQ. The CDR3 has 15 residues. Here the CDR3 reads CASTPGASGDNEQFF. The CDR3 region has the DNA TGTGCCAGCACACCCGGGGCTAGCGGGGACAATGAGCAGTTCTTC.

The genes are TRBV9 and TRBJ1-1; D uncertain. The CDR3 covers 13 residues. CDR1 is SGDLS and CDR2 is YYNGEE in the germline V gene. Trimming shortened V by 0 bases and J by 1 base, and 4 bases separated the two germline ends. This CDR3 is CASSVEQNTEAFF. The CDR3 DNA reads TGTGCCAGCAGCGTAGAACAGAACACTGAAGCTTTCTTT.

V gene TRBV2 combines with J gene TRBJ1-2; 12 positions agree with TRBD1. Trimming removed 5 bases from V and 8 bases from J; junction bases left unmatched: 9. Germline V CDR1 and CDR2: SNHLY, FYNNEI. The CDR3 runs 15 residues. The CDR3 region is CASSSWGQGAQGYTF. CDR3 nucleotide sequence: TGTGCCAGCAGTTCTTGGGGACAGGGGGCGCAGGGCTACACCTTC.

The rearrangement joins TRBV5-4 to TRBJ2-7, with D uncertain. Germline-derived CDR1 and CDR2 are SGHNT and YYREEE (reference sequence). The CDR3 is 16 residues long. Between the trimmed V and J ends, which lost 4 bases and 2 bases, there was a span of 19 bases. In DNA, the CDR3 is TGTGCCAGCAGCCAAGAATTGGTGAGCCCACCCTACGAGCAGTACTTC. This gives the protein CASSQELVSPPYEQYF. Together with reference TRBV5-4 and TRBJ2-7, the CDR3 gives the full variable domain: ETGVTQSPTHLIKTRGQQVTLRCSSQSGHNTVSWYQQALGQGPQFIFQYYREEENGRGNFPPRFSGLQFPNYSSELNVNALELDDSALYLCASSQELVSPPYEQYFGPGTRLTVT.

In its sample, this clone was seen once. The chain's CDR3 is CASREGRQPNEKLFF. As DNA, the CDR3 is TGTGCCAGCAGGGAGGGACGACAACCTAATGAAAAACTGTTTTTT. The V call is TRBV7-8, the J call TRBJ1-4; the D gene is possibly TRBD1 (5 bases). The germline V gene has CDR1 SGHVS and CDR2 FQNEAQ. Trimming stripped 6 bases from V and 3 bases from J, with 14 bases between. The CDR3 is 15 residues long.

This clone appeared a single time. This chain links TRBV4-3 with TRBJ2-1; D is uncertain. In germline, CDR1 is LGHNA, CDR2 YSLEER. V lost 4 bases, J lost 8 bases, and 9 bases lay in between. This CDR3 has 12 residues. CDR3: CASSLNSHEQFF. DNA for the CDR3: TGCGCCAGCAGCCTAAATAGCCATGAGCAGTTCTTC.

This chain links TRBV11-3 with TRBJ2-5; D perhaps matches TRBD2 (7 bases). V lost 1 base and J 1 base, leaving 19 bases between the germline ends. Germline V CDR1 and CDR2: SGHNT, YENEEA. The CDR3 loop spans 18 amino acids. This CDR3 is CASSLVGGASDSQETQYF. DNA for the CDR3: TGTGCCAGCAGCTTAGTGGGGGGGGCTAGCGACAGCCAAGAGACCCAGTACTTC.

This chain connects TRBV10-3 to TRBJ2-3, with D hard to call. Germline CDR1 is ENHRY and CDR2 is SYGVKD. The CDR3 has 11 residues. V gave up 4 bases and J gave up 5 bases, with 4 bases separating them. The CDR3 here is CAISARDTQYF. CDR3 bases: TGTGCCATCAGTGCCAGAGATACGCAGTATTTT.

The rearrangement joins TRBV18 to TRBJ2-3, with 11 bases aligning to TRBD2. This CDR3 is built from 18 residues. The germline V gene has CDR1 KGHSH and CDR2 LQKENI. Trimming cost V 3 bases and J 0 bases; bases outside gene matches: 8. CDR3 nucleotides: TGTGCCAGCTCACCTATAGCGGGAGGGCCGAGTAGCACAGATACGCAGTATTTT. This gives the protein CASSPIAGGPSSTDTQYF.

V gene TRBV6-6 combines with J gene TRBJ2-2; TRBD2 aligns across 10 bases. With 8 bases clipped from V and 3 bases from J, the junction kept 6 bases outside the gene matches. Germline V gene data show CDR1 as MNHNY and CDR2 as SVGAGI (reference sequence). The CDR3 length is 15 residues. CDR3 nucleotides: TGTGCCAGCGGAATAGCGGGAGGATACACCGGGGAGCTGTTTTTT. Translating gives CASGIAGGYTGELFF.

The chain uses TRBV19 and TRBJ1-2, with 7 bases lining up with TRBD1. Germline assignment: CDR1 LNHDA and CDR2 SQIVND (reference sequence). The CDR3 is 16 residues long. V lost 4 bases to trimming and J lost 4 bases; unmatched junction nucleotides: 12. Here the CDR3 reads CASSRGIRQGSYGYTF. DNA for the CDR3: TGTGCCAGTAGTAGGGGGATTCGACAGGGTTCCTATGGCTACACCTTC. The variable domain in full, with the rest retrieved from reference TRBV19 and TRBJ1-2, is DGGITQSPKYLFRKEGQNVTLSCEQNLNHDAMYWYRQDPGQGLRLIYYSQIVNDFQKGDIAEGYSVSREKKESFPLTVTSAQKNPTAFYLCASSRGIRQGSYGYTFGSGTRLTVV.

This rearrangement joins TRBV6-5 to TRBJ1-2; D gene uncertain. The germline V gene has CDR1 MNHEY and CDR2 SVGAGI. V was clipped by 6 bases and J by 7 bases, with 12 bases between them. This CDR3 region has 12 residues. Written as DNA, the CDR3 is TGTGCCAGCAGGGCAGAAGAGGTTGGCTACACCTTC. Protein sequence: CASRAEEVGYTF.

Written as DNA, the CDR3 is TGTGCCAGCAGTGAAAGGGGCCGGGACTCGAGAATCACAGATACGCAGTATTTT. Protein: CASSERGRDSRITDTQYF. The V and J genes are TRBV2 and TRBJ2-3; D is perhaps TRBD2 (6 bases). The CDR3 spans 18 residues. The V gene's germline CDR1 is SNHLY and CDR2 FYNNEI. V was shortened by 2 bases and J by 2 bases, with 20 bases between the two germline ends. The entire variable domain, with the rest obtained from reference TRBV2 and TRBJ2-3, is as follows: EPEVTQTPSHQVTQMGQEVILRCVPISNHLYFYWYRQILGQKVEFLVSFYNNEISEKSEIFDDQFSVERPDGSNFTLKIRSTKLEDSAMYFCASSERGRDSRITDTQYFGPGTRLTVL.

Written as DNA, the CDR3 is TGTGCCAGCAGTTTATTCTTAAGGACAGGGAACGGCTACACCTTC. It encodes CASSLFLRTGNGYTF. The chain joins TRBV28 to TRBJ1-2, with TRBD1 identical over 8 bases. The CDR3 contains 15 residues. Germline values: CDR1 MDHEN, CDR2 SYDVKM. Unmatched junction bases numbered 9, after V lost 1 base and J lost 8 bases.

The genes are TRBV5-4 and TRBJ2-1, with 8 nucleotides matching TRBD2. With 0 bases clipped from V and 9 bases from J, the junction kept 8 bases outside the gene matches. This CDR3 spans 15 amino acids. Germline-derived CDR1 and CDR2 are SGHNT and YYREEE (reference sequence). The CDR3 loop is CASSLDGRASLEQFF. The CDR3 coding sequence is TGTGCCAGCAGCTTGGACGGGAGGGCCTCTCTTGAGCAGTTCTTC. The full variable domain, in which reference TRBV5-4 and TRBJ2-1 provide the parts outside the CDR3, is ETGVTQSPTHLIKTRGQQVTLRCSSQSGHNTVSWYQQALGQGPQFIFQYYREEENGRGNFPPRFSGLQFPNYSSELNVNALELDDSALYLCASSLDGRASLEQFFGPGTRLTVL.

This clone was seen just once. This sequence joins TRBV5-6 and TRBJ2-7; no reliable D call. The CDR3 totals 15 residues. Trimming left V 0 bases short and J 1 base short, with 11 bases between. Germline V CDR1 and CDR2: SGHDT, YYEEEE. The CDR3 protein is CASSLVWQYSYEQYF. As DNA, the CDR3 is TGTGCCAGCAGCTTGGTGTGGCAGTATTCCTACGAGCAGTACTTC.

This clone was observed at least ten times. The chain recombines TRBV19 with TRBJ2-7; 8 nucleotides line up with TRBD1. V gave up 4 bases and J gave up 4 bases; unmatched junction bases: 0. Per the germline V gene, CDR1 is LNHDA and CDR2 is SQIVND (reference sequence). CDR3 size: 12 residues. The CDR3 coding sequence is TGTGCCAGTAGTAGGACAGGGTACGAGCAGTACTTC. It is translated as CASSRTGYEQYF.

This chain uses TRBV5-4 with TRBJ2-4, with 7 bases that match TRBD1. CDR1 is SGHNT and CDR2 is YYREEE in the germline V gene (reference sequence). The CDR3 runs to 14 residues. The trim removed 3 bases at V and 6 bases at J, leaving 6 bases unmatched. As DNA, the CDR3 is TGTGCCAGCAGCTACCGGGACAGAGTAAACATTCAGTACTTC. Encoded protein: CASSYRDRVNIQYF. Looking up the rest from reference TRBV5-4 and TRBJ2-4 gives the full variable domain: ETGVTQSPTHLIKTRGQQVTLRCSSQSGHNTVSWYQQALGQGPQFIFQYYREEENGRGNFPPRFSGLQFPNYSSELNVNALELDDSALYLCASSYRDRVNIQYFGAGTRLSVL.

This chain uses TRBV19 with TRBJ1-1; no clear D. V was trimmed by 7 bases and J by 0 bases, leaving 3 bases between them. Germline-derived CDR1 and CDR2 are LNHDA and SQIVND (reference sequence). The CDR3 covers 11 residues. In DNA, the CDR3 is TGTGCCAGTAACATGAACACTGAAGCTTTCTTT. This sequence encodes CASNMNTEAFF.

This clone has a handful of counts. The chain recombines TRBV9 with TRBJ1-1, with 7 bases that match TRBD1. Germline CDR1 SGDLS, CDR2 YYNGEE. With 4 bases clipped from V and 0 bases from J, the junction kept 6 bases outside the gene matches. The CDR3 extends over 15 amino acids. The CDR3 here is CASSTQTGMNTEAFF. CDR3 sequence (DNA): TGTGCCAGCAGCACCCAGACAGGGATGAACACTGAAGCTTTCTTT.

V is TRBV4-1 and J is TRBJ1-5; unclear D gene. The CDR3 runs 15 residues. Per the germline V gene, CDR1 is MGHRA and CDR2 is YSYEKL. V was clipped by 0 bases and J by 7 bases, with 13 bases between them. The CDR3: CASSQDKEGRQPQHF. The CDR3 nucleotides read TGCGCCAGCAGCCAAGATAAGGAGGGTCGACAGCCCCAGCATTTT.

In DNA, the CDR3 is TGTGCCAGCAGCCCGGTGGCCGGGGAGCTGTTTTTT. As protein: CASSPVAGELFF. The rearrangement uses TRBV7-2 and TRBJ2-2; D uncertain. CDR1 is SGHTA and CDR2 is FQGNSA in the germline V gene. The CDR3 consists of 12 residues. V was cut by 5 bases and J by 6 bases, with 7 bases left in between. Full variable domain (missing parts from reference TRBV7-2 and TRBJ2-2): GAGVSQSPSNKVTEKGKDVELRCDPISGHTALYWYRQSLGQGLEFLIYFQGNSAPDKSGLPSDRFSAERTGGSVSTLTIQRTQQEDSAVYLCASSPVAGELFFGEGSRLTVL.

The V call is TRBV19, the J call TRBJ2-3; 9 bases align to TRBD2. Germline values: CDR1 LNHDA, CDR2 SQIVND (reference sequence). This CDR3 is built from 16 residues. V gave up 6 bases and J gave up 3 bases; unmatched junction bases: 10. CDR3 bases: TGTGCCAGTAGACATCTAGCGGGAAAGAATACAGATACGCAGTATTTT. It encodes CASRHLAGKNTDTQYF. Supplemented by reference TRBV19 and TRBJ2-3, the full variable domain reads DGGITQSPKYLFRKEGQNVTLSCEQNLNHDAMYWYRQDPGQGLRLIYYSQIVNDFQKGDIAEGYSVSREKKESFPLTVTSAQKNPTAFYLCASRHLAGKNTDTQYFGPGTRLTVL.